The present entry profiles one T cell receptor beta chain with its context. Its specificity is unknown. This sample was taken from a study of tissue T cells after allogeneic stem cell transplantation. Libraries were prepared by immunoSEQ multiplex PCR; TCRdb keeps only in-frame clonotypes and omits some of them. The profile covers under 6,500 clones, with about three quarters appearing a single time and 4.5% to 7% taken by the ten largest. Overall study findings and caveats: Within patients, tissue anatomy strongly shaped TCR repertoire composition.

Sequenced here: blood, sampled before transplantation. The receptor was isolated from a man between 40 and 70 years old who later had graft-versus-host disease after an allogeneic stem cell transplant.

CDR3 region: CASSLHLGTSYEQYF. The CDR3 DNA sequence: TGTGCCAGCAGCTTGCACCTCGGGACATCCTACGAGCAGTACTTC. This sequence joins TRBV7-2 and TRBJ2-7, with D tentatively TRBD1 (6 bases). V was shortened by 3 bases and J by 1 base, with 13 bases between the two germline ends. Looked up from germline, CDR1 is SGHTA and CDR2 is FQGNSA. The CDR3 extends over 15 amino acids.